The present TCR beta chain was sequenced within a study of T cell responses to AZD1222 COVID-19 vaccine. Clones were read by immunoSEQ multiplex PCR, and TCRdb kept only the in-frame ones, dropping some. This table holds 100,000 to 120,000 clones, about 88% found once. The germline CDR1 and CDR2 sequences are LGHNA and YSLEER. The CDR3 consists of 17 residues. Trimming took off 0 bases at V and 8 bases at J, with 22 bases between the two ends. The chain recombines TRBV4-3 with TRBJ1-2; perhaps TRBD1 as D (5 bases). This specimen was peripheral blood, taken on day 0 of AZD1222 vaccination. The origin of this receptor is an adult in good health. CDR3 sequence reads: CASSQDSVVREAPGYTF. As DNA, the CDR3 is TGCGCCAGCAGCCAAGATTCGGTGGTCAGGGAAGCCCCCGGCTACACCTTC.